This T cell receptor (beta chain) was recorded in a study of vaccination and CD4 T cells after COVID-19 (dated by TCRdb to 2021 to 2024). For context, the study as a whole: Every convalescent patient had a positive nasal swab PCR test for SARS-CoV-2, with mild disease in nine patients and severe disease in one. Each participant got two doses of either the Pfizer-BioNTech BNT162b2 vaccine (n=8) or the Moderna mRNA-1273 vaccine (n=2). Control cultures used a CEFX viral epitope pool as positive control, an HIV-1 Nef peptide pool as negative control, or no peptide. Post-vaccine blood samples were obtained a median of around 74 days after the second vaccine dose, with a range of about 12 to 241 days. In 10 COVID-19 convalescent patients and a few infection-naive healthy vaccine recipients, researchers compared the spike-specific CD4+ TCR repertoire from before mRNA vaccination with the repertoire from after. The convalescent cohort comprised six males and four females, including two Hispanic individuals, seven Caucasians, two Asians and one multiracial person. For stimulating the cultures, overlapping spike peptide pools were used, derived from SARS-CoV-2 as well as from the common cold coronaviruses HCoV-NL63, HCoV-OC43 and HCoV-229E. Post-COVID blood samples from convalescent patients were collected a median of around 110 days after diagnosis, with a range of 35 to 161 days.

Library construction relied on PCR. TCR sequencing of DNA from cultured CD4+ T cells used the Oncomine TCR Beta short-read assay at the Johns Hopkins FTIC core. Genomic DNA was extracted from the cultured CD4+ T cells with the QIAamp micro DNA kit. Oncomine TCR Beta libraries made from cultured CD4+ T cells were pooled using unique dual indexes and sequenced on an Illumina iSeq 100. As for the original processing: Non-productive sequences were filtered out, and CDR3s that did not start with C, did not end with F or W, or were shorter than 7 amino acids were discarded. Antigen-specific clonotypes were identified with the MANAFEST web application by comparing peptide-stimulated wells with reference and other culture wells. To be called positive, a clone needed an FDR below 0.05, an odds ratio above 5, and a productive frequency above 0.1% in at least two of three replicate wells. A clonotype was classed as cross-reactive if the clonotype showed significant expansion both in SARS-CoV-2 spike wells and in at least one common cold coronavirus spike condition. Using R version 3.6.1, CDR3 homology was evaluated through Levenshtein distances (stringdist) along with unrooted phylogenetic trees (ape). TCRdb reran the public reads through fastp at Q25 and MiXCR, keeping productive beta chains. A single entry per CDR3 protein holds the most common genes and DNA from its merged rows. TCRdb, rather than the study authors, made the V and J calls. Here the sample has about 14,000 distinct CDR3 sequences; roughly 50% occur a single time. The ten most abundant clones make up over 12% of the sample.

Remarks on this clonotype: Its recognized antigen is unknown. Sequence at one end of the junction differs from germline and may be a read error.

The meaning of the sample's treatment or condition label: approximately 9-day PBMC culture with coronavirus spike peptide pools or control peptides (ViraFEST assay). The ViraFEST assay was used in the study, in which antigen-specific T cells were expanded with peptide pools and expanded clonotypes were subsequently identified by TCR sequencing. The positive SARS-CoV-2 PCR tests of the convalescent patients were dated from March to December 2020, before the Alpha, Beta and Delta variants emerged in the United States. Some 2 million PBMCs per well were cultured in IMDM with approximately 5% human AB serum and 8.5 to 10 IU/ml IL-2, plus 10 ug/ml peptide pools. On days 3 and 7, half of the culture medium was replaced with fresh IL-2-containing medium. After 10 days of culture, CD4+ T cells were isolated by negative selection using the EasySep CD4+ T cell isolation kit. PBMCs were separated from whole blood using Ficoll-Paque Plus gradient centrifugation and then either used fresh or cryopreserved at -140C. Triplicate wells were generally used for each culture condition.

Study-wide findings and limitations: The median number of SARS-CoV-2-reactive clonotypes rose from about 19 after infection to 30 to 45 after vaccination, but the change was not significant. In convalescent patients, nearly all vaccine-specific clones (304 of 307) were found to be mono-reactive for SARS-CoV-2 spike rather than cross-reactive with common cold coronaviruses. Relatively few convalescent patients were included in the study, and early timepoints after natural infection were not analyzed. In convalescent patients, a median approximately 83% of post-vaccine SARS-CoV-2-reactive clones were detected only after vaccination, suggesting vaccine-specific priming.

The CDR3 holds 12 amino acids from the cysteine to the phenylalanine. The retained sequence is limited to the CDR3, 36 bases, with the frame set at the first base. The germline V gene encodes CDR1 MDHEN and CDR2 SYDVKM. This clonotype originated in a human donor who had recovered from COVID-19. The chain is made from TRBV28 and TRBJ2-6; a tentative D call is TRBD1 (5 bases match). The sample consisted of CD4+ T cells from blood, cultured in vitro. The base sequence is TGTGCCAGCAGTTTTGGGGCCAACGTCCCGACTTTC. Protein translation: CASSFGANVPTF.